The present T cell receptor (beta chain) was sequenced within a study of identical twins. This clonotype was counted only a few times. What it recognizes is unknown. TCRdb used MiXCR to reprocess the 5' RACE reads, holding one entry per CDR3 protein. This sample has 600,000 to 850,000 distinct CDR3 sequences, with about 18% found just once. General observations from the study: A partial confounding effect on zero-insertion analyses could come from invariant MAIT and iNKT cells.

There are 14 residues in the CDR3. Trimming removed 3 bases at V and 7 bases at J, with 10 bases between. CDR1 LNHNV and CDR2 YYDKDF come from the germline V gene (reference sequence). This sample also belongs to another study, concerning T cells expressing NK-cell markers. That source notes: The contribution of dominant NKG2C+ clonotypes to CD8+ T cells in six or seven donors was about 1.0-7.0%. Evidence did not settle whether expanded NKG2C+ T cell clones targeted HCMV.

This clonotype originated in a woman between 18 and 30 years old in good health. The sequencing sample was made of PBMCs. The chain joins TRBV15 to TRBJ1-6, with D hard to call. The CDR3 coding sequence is TGTGCCACCAGCAGCGAAATTGAGAATTCACCCCTCCACTTT. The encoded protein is CATSSEIENSPLHF. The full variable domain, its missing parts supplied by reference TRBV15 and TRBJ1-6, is DAMVIQNPRYQVTQFGKPVTLSCSQTLNHNVMYWYQQKSSQAPKLLFHYYDKDFNNEADTPDNFQSRRPNTSFCFLDIRSPGLGDTAMYLCATSSEIENSPLHFGNGTRLTVT.